This TCR beta chain was identified in a study of cytomegalovirus exposure and HLA in healthy donors. The PCR contained 60 Vbeta and 13 Jbeta primers. Method: immunoSEQ multiplex PCR; TCRdb's copy keeps in-frame clones and lacks some. This table has some 190,000 clones, 81% appearing once. Study outcomes and limitations: A later analysis linked more than 15,000 TCR beta sequences to HLA alleles at 0.05 false discovery rate.

On this clone itself: What it recognizes is unknown.

Sample: PBMCs. This TCR was sampled from a young man in good health and CMV-seronegative.

The CDR3 sequence: CASSLAGITYNEQFF. As DNA, the CDR3 is TGTGCCAGCAGCTTAGCCGGGATCACCTACAATGAGCAGTTCTTC. This rearrangement joins TRBV7-2 to TRBJ2-1, with D possibly TRBD2 on 5 matching bases. The germline CDR1 and CDR2 sequences are SGHTA and FQGNSA. Deletions cut 0 bases from V and 2 bases from J, with 8 bases between. The CDR3 loop spans 15 amino acids. Together with reference TRBV7-2 and TRBJ2-1, the CDR3 gives the full variable domain: GAGVSQSPSNKVTEKGKDVELRCDPISGHTALYWYRQSLGQGLEFLIYFQGNSAPDKSGLPSDRFSAERTGGSVSTLTIQRTQQEDSAVYLCASSLAGITYNEQFFGPGTRLTVL.